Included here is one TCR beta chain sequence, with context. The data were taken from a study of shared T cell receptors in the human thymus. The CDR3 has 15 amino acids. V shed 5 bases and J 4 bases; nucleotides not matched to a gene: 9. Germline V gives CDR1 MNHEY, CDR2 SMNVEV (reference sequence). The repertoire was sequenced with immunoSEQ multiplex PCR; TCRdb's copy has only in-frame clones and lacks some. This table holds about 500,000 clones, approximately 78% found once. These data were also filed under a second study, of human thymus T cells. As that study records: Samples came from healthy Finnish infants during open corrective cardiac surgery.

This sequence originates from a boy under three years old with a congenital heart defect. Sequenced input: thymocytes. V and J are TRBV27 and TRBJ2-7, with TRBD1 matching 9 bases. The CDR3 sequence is CASSPPGDREYEQYF. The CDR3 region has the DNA TGTGCCAGCAGTCCTCCGGGGGACAGGGAATACGAGCAGTACTTC.